These 11 T cell receptor beta chains share one sample of origin, sequenced in a study of blood T cells in healthy people across ages. The use of a sample-barcoded 5' primer and a J-beta primer mix characterized a second PCR of roughly 6 to 11 cycles. One entry per CDR3 protein results from TCRdb running MiXCR on the 5' RACE reads. The data hold about 640,000 distinct CDR3 sequences, with roughly 50% observed a single time. Sequencing used blood. All receptors derive from a man aged 60 to 75 in good health.

V gene TRBV4-2 combines with J gene TRBJ1-2, with 7 bases lining up with TRBD1. The CDR3 contains 14 residues. V trimming: 3 bases; J trimming: 6 bases; junction bases outside the gene matches: 7. CDR1 and CDR2 (germline): LGHNA, YNFKEQ. In nucleotides, the CDR3 is TGTGCCAGCAGCCAGGAAACAGGGGCCGATGGCTACACCTTC. As protein: CASSQETGADGYTF.

Concerning this clonotype itself: This clone may be a read error of a much larger clone one base away. The chain links TRBV7-2 to TRBJ2-7; 12 bases agree with TRBD2. Per the germline V gene, CDR1 is SGHTA and CDR2 is FQGNSA. The CDR3 loop spans 16 amino acids. Trimming removed 2 bases from V and 7 bases from J; junction bases left unmatched: 9. The CDR3 coding sequence is TGTGCCAGCAGCTTATCCACTAGCGGGGGGACCAATGAGCAGTACTTC. This gives the protein CASSLSTSGGTNEQYF.

This chain links TRBV10-1 with TRBJ2-1, with D perhaps assigned TRBD1 or TRBD2 (5 bases each). This CDR3 has 12 residues. Germline CDR1 WNHNN, CDR2 SYGVQD (reference sequence). V lost 6 bases and J 13 bases, leaving 16 bases between the germline ends. The DNA for the CDR3 is TGCGCCAGCAGAGGGACGGGAATCACTCAGTTCTTC. Protein product: CASRGTGITQFF.

This clonotype was counted a few times. This rearrangement joins TRBV13 to TRBJ2-1; TRBD1 aligns across 10 bases. CDR1 and CDR2 from the germline V gene are PRHDT and FYEKMQ (reference sequence). Trimming at V came to 0 bases and at J to 2 bases, leaving 7 bases not matched to a gene. The CDR3 sequence is 18 residues long. CDR3: CASSLGPGQGGTYNEQFF. For the CDR3, the DNA is TGTGCCAGCAGCTTAGGCCCAGGACAGGGGGGTACCTACAATGAGCAGTTCTTC.

The sample holds many counts of this clonotype. This sequence joins TRBV7-9 and TRBJ2-1; 10 nucleotides match TRBD1. The junction had 8 bases not matched to a gene; V was cut back by 6 bases and J by 9 bases. Germline CDR1 reads SEHNR; CDR2 reads FQNEAQ (reference sequence). The CDR3 runs 14 residues. CDR3 DNA: TGTGCCAGCAGGGTAGGGACAGGGGAGGGTGAGCAGTTCTTC. Protein: CASRVGTGEGEQFF.

The rearrangement joins TRBV12-3 or TRBV12-4 to TRBJ2-7; weak D call: TRBD1 (5 bases). Trimming stripped 5 bases from V and 2 bases from J, with 19 bases between. This CDR3 has 16 residues. CDR3 amino acids: CASSPGLGQGTYEQYF. For the CDR3, the DNA is TGTGCCAGCAGTCCCGGCTTGGGGCAGGGAACCTACGAGCAGTACTTC.

The chain couples TRBV29-1 to TRBJ1-1; no definite D call. Germline V CDR1 and CDR2: SQVTM, ANQGSEA. Trimming removed 6 bases at V and 0 bases at J, with 11 bases between. This CDR3 contains 13 residues. The CDR3 here is CSVEFPMNTEAFF. In nucleotides, the CDR3 is TGCAGCGTAGAATTTCCTATGAACACTGAAGCTTTCTTT.

The rearrangement uses TRBV27 and TRBJ1-1; 7 positions match TRBD1. V was pared by 5 bases and J by 1 base, with 4 bases of the junction left unmatched. The V gene's germline CDR1 is MNHEY and CDR2 SMNVEV (reference sequence). The CDR3 is 14 amino acids. The CDR3 DNA is TGTGCCAGCAGTCCATGGACAGGGAACACTGAAGCTTTCTTT. It specifies CASSPWTGNTEAFF.

The chain carries TRBV20-1 and TRBJ2-1; D remains unclear. The J call is uncertain, as TRBJ2-7 better fits the DNA end. Germline V gene sequence: CDR1 DFQATT, CDR2 SNEGSKA (reference sequence). The CDR3 runs to 14 residues. The CDR3 nucleotides read TGCAGTGCTAAGGCAGCCGGTTCCTACAATGAGCAGTACTTC. As protein: CSAKAAGSYNEQYF.

This chain links TRBV29-1 with TRBJ2-3; no clear D. Germline assignment: CDR1 SQVTM and CDR2 ANQGSEA. V lost 4 bases to trimming and J lost 4 bases, with 9 bases between them. The CDR3 spans 12 residues. CDR3 loop: CSVVSGPDTQYF. The CDR3 DNA reads as TGCAGCGTTGTATCGGGCCCAGATACGCAGTATTTT.

Comment on this clonotype: Given a much more abundant clone one base away, this may be a read error. J is TRBJ2-5 and V is TRBV29-1, with no clear D. Germline lookup yields CDR1 SQVTM and CDR2 ANQGSEA. The CDR3 is made up of 10 amino acids. Trimming removed 1 base at V and 4 bases at J, with 1 base between. CDR3 sequence reads: CSVEGETQYF. In DNA form, the CDR3 reads TGCAGCGTTGAAGGAGAGACCCAGTACTTC.